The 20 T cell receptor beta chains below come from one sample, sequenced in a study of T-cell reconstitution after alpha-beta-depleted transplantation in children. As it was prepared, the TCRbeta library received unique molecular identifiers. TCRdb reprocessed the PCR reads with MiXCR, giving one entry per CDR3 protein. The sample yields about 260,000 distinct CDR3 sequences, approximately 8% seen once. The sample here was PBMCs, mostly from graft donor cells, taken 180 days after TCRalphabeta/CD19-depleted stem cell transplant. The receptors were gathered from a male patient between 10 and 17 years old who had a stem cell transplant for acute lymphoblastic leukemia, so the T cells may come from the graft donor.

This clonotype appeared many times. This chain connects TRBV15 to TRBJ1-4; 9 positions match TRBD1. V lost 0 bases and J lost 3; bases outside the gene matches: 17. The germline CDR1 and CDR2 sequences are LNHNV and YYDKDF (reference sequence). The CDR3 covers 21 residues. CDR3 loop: CATSRDLVGTGLRGANEKLFF. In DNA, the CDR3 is TGTGCCACCAGCAGAGATCTAGTTGGGACAGGGCTCCGAGGGGCTAATGAAAAACTGTTTTTT.

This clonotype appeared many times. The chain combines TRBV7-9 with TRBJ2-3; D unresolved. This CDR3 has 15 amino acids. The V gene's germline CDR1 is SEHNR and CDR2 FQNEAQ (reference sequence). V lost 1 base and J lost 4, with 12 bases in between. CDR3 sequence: CASSLDRLNSDTQYF. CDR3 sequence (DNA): TGTGCCAGCAGCTTAGATAGACTCAACTCAGATACGCAGTATTTT.

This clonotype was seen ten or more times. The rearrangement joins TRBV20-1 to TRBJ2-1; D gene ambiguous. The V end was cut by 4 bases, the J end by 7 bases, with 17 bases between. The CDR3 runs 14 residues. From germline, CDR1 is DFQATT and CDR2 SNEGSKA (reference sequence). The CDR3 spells CSATVAALGNEQFF. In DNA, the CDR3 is TGCAGTGCTACCGTCGCGGCCCTCGGGAATGAGCAGTTCTTC.

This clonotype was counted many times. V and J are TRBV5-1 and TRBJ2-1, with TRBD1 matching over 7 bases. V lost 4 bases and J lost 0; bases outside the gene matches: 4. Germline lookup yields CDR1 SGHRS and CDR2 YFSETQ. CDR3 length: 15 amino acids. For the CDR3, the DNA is TGCGCCAGCAGCCCCGGGACAGTCTCCTACAATGAGCAGTTCTTC. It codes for CASSPGTVSYNEQFF.

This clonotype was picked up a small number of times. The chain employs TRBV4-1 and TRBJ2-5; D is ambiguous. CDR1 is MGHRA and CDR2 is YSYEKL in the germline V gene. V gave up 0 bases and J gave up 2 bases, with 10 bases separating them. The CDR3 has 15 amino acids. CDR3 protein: CASSQDRARQETQYF. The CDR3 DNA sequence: TGCGCCAGCAGCCAAGATAGGGCCAGGCAAGAGACCCAGTACTTC.

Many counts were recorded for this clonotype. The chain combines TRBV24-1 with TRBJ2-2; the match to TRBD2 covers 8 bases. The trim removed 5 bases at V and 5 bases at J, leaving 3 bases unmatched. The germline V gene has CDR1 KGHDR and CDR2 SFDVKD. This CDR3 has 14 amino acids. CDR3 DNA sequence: TGTGCCACCAGTGGAGCGGGAGTGACCGGGGAGCTGTTTTTT. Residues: CATSGAGVTGELFF.

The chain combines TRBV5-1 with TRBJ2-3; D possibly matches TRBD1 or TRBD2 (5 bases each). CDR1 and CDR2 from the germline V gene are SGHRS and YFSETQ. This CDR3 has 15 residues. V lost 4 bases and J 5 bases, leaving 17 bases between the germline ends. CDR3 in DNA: TGCGCCAGCAGCCGGAGAGGGGAGAGGATAGATACGCAGTATTTT. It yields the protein CASSRRGERIDTQYF.

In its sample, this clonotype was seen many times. The CDR3 region is CASSQDRGVYLGNEQFF. The CDR3 DNA sequence: TGCGCCAGCAGCCAAGACCGAGGGGTCTATCTGGGAAATGAGCAGTTCTTC. The rearrangement joins TRBV4-3 to TRBJ2-1, with D perhaps assigned TRBD1 or TRBD2 (5 bases each). The CDR3 has 17 residues. CDR1 LGHNA and CDR2 YSLEER come from the germline V gene. The V gene lost 0 bases and the J gene lost 7 bases, with 19 bases spanning the gap.

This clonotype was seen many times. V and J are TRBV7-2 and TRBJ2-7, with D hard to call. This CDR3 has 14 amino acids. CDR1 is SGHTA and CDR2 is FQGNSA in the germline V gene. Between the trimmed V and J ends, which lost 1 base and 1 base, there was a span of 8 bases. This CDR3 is CASSLVEISYEQYF. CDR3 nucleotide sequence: TGTGCCAGCAGCTTAGTCGAAATATCCTACGAGCAGTACTTC.

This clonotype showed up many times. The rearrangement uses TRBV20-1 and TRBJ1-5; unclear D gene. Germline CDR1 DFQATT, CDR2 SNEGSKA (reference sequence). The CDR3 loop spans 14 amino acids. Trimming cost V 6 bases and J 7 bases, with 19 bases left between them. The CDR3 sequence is CSAPPAGYRQPQHF. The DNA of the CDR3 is TGCAGTGCCCCTCCGGCGGGGTATCGCCAGCCCCAGCATTTT.

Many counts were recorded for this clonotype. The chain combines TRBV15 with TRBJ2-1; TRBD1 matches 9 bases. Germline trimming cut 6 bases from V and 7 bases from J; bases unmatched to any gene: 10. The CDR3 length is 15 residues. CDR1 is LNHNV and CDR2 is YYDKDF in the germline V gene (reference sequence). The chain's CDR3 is CATRRAGQGKNEQFF. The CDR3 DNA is TGTGCCACCAGAAGGGCAGGACAGGGGAAGAATGAGCAGTTCTTC.

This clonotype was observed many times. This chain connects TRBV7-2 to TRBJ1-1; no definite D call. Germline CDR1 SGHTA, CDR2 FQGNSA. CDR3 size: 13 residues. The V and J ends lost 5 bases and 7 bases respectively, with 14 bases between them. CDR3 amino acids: CASSPSGFFEAFF. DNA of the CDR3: TGTGCCAGCAGCCCCAGCGGATTTTTTGAAGCTTTCTTT.

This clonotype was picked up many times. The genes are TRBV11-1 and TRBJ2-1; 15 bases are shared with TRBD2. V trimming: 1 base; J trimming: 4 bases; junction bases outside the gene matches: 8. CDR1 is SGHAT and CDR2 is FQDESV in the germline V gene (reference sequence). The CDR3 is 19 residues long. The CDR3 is CASSLVLGLAGGNYNEQFF. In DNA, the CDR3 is TGTGCCAGCAGCTTAGTCCTGGGACTAGCGGGAGGTAATTACAATGAGCAGTTCTTC.

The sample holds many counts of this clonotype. CDR3 amino acids: CASPLSSEQFF. DNA for the CDR3: TGTGCCAGTCCCCTTTCCAGTGAGCAGTTCTTC. J is TRBJ2-1 and V is TRBV2; D not resolved. Germline CDR1 and CDR2: SNHLY and FYNNEI. V lost 9 bases and J lost 9, with 12 bases in between. CDR3 length: 11 residues.

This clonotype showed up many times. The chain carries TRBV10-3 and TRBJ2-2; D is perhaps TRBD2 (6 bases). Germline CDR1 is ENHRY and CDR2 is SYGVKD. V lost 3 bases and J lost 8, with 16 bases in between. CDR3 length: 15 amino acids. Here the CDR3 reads CAISEGLSGIGELFF. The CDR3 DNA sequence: TGTGCCATCAGTGAAGGACTATCCGGGATTGGGGAGCTGTTTTTT.

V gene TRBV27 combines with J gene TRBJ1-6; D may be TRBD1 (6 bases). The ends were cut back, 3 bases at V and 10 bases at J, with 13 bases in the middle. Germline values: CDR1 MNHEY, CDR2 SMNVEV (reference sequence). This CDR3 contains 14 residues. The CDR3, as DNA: TGTGCCAGCAGTTTTTACAGGGCAGGGTCACCCCTCCACTTT. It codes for CASSFYRAGSPLHF.

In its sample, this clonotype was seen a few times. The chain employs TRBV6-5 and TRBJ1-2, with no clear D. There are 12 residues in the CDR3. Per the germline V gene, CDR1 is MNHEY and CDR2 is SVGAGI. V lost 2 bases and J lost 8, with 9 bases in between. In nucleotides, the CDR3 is TGTGCCAGCAGTTACGGTCCCTCAGGCTACACCTTC. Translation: CASSYGPSGYTF.

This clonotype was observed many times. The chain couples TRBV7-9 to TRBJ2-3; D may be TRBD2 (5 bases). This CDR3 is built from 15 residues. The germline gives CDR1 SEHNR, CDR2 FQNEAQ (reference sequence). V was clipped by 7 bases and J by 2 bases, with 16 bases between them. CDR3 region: CASTPKRFYTDTQYF. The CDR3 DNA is TGTGCCAGCACCCCAAAGCGGTTCTACACAGATACGCAGTATTTT.

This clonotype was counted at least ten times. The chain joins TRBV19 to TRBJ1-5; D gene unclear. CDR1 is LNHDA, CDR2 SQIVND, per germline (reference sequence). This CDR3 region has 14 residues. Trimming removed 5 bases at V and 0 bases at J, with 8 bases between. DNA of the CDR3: TGTGCCAGTAGTTATTTAGATAGCAATCAGCCCCAGCATTTT. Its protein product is CASSYLDSNQPQHF.

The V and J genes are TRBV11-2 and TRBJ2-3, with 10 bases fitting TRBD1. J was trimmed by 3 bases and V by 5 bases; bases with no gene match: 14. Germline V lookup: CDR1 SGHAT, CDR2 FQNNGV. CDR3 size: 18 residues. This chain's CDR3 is CASSTRKTGGPRTDTQYF. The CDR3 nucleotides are TGTGCCAGCAGCACCCGAAAGACAGGGGGCCCACGGACAGATACGCAGTATTTT.